The T cell receptor beta chain under discussion was sequenced for a study of shared clonotypes between healthy human individuals. The V gene's germline CDR1 is MGHRA and CDR2 YSYEKL. This CDR3 comprises 17 residues. As to this clone: Since a far larger clone is one base different, this is likely a read error.

Genomic DNA of each subset was evenly split across several immunoSEQ plates. Unsorted PBMC DNA went through sequencing on ten immunoSEQ deep assay plates. The repertoire was sequenced with immunoSEQ multiplex PCR; TCRdb's copy has only in-frame clones and lacks some. The table shows around 500,000 clones, with approximately 84% occurring only once. This clonotype was obtained from a woman aged 40-49 years in good health. Some clones in this sample may be carry-over from other donors' samples. The rearrangement links TRBV4-1 to TRBJ2-5; maybe TRBD1 (5 bases). TRBJ2-7 matches the DNA end more closely, so the J call is doubtful. The specimen was PBMCs. The CDR3 is CASSQDPLTVKSSEQYF. The CDR3 DNA follows: TGCGCCAGCAGCCAAGATCCCCTGACAGTGAAATCGTCCGAGCAGTACTTC.